The rows below give T cell receptor beta chains drawn from one sample of a study of neurological immune-mediated disorders. Using its own MiXCR run on the 5' RACE reads, TCRdb lists one record per CDR3 protein. Of 50,000 to 70,000 distinct CDR3 sequences in the sample, 4.5% to 5.5% are singletons; the top ten hold approximately 7%. The specimen was PBMCs. Receptors were obtained from a man aged 30 to 45 with multiple sclerosis. CDR3s include the opening cysteine and the closing phenylalanine or tryptophan. The D gene is left open where the match is weak. Only some rows state a clone size, as once, few, many or a class for expanded clones.

V gene	J gene	clone size	D gene	CDR3 protein
TRBV7-9	TRBJ2-7	many	-	CASSLPGGYEQYF
TRBV6-5	TRBJ1-1	many	-	CASSYKYRENTEAFF
TRBV18	TRBJ1-5	-	-	CASSAGIDNQPQNF
TRBV10-2	TRBJ1-1	few	TRBD1	CASNYRGSTEAFF
TRBV5-6	TRBJ1-1	many	-	CASSLALRGDAEAFF
TRBV5-1	TRBJ2-1	many	-	CASSLIQRTAGNEQFF
TRBV11-1	TRBJ2-3	many	TRBD2	CASSPQVGLAGGDTQYF
TRBV3-1	TRBJ2-5	many	-	CASSPREQETQYF
TRBV20-1	TRBJ2-3	many	-	CSARGRGADTQYF
TRBV6-6	TRBJ1-4	many	TRBD1	CASSYRSQGARNEKLFF
TRBV18	TRBJ2-1	many	-	CASSPGSNNEQFF
TRBV29-1	TRBJ2-3	many	-	CSVAPITDTQYF
TRBV5-1	TRBJ1-2	many	-	CASSLASGGDNYGYTF
TRBV20-1	TRBJ1-5	many	TRBD1	CSASGPGQGESNQPQHF
TRBV5-6	TRBJ1-1	many	-	CASSLTAYEAFF
TRBV6-5	TRBJ2-1	-	TRBD2	CASSVAGFPPNEQFF
TRBV7-6	TRBJ2-2	many	TRBD1	CASSWTGGMTGELFF
TRBV11-2	TRBJ1-1	few	-	CASSPLTGPRGTEAFF
TRBV10-1	TRBJ2-7	many	TRBD1	CASRRTGNDEQYF